The sequence of this TCR beta chain was determined in a study of blood T cell repertoires in COVID-19 (dated by TCRdb to the early 2020s). Regarding the complete study: The collaborator samples originated in the United States, Italy and Spain and spanned the acute and convalescent phases of COVID-19. Samples came from the ongoing ImmuneRACE study (first 160 participants) plus 1,254 subjects from 6 global collaborators. Deeply sampled blood TCRbeta repertoires from subjects exposed to, actively infected with, or recovered from COVID-19 were included in the dataset. The sample metadata nearly always contained a de-identified subject ID, COVID-19 status, age in years and sex. Where available, HLA class I and class II types were taken from metadata supplied by the sample provider and were not determined by assay-based typing. The repertoires were released in a freely available public database meant as a resource for research on the immune response to SARS-CoV-2. The material from the prospective study consisted of cDNA or gDNA derived from T cells, B-cell-depleted T cells, or PBMCs.

Beyond this particular receptor, the publication reports: Clinical and demographic metadata were provided uncurated, with the amount varying by source and participant.

The CDR1 and CDR2 encoded by the germline V gene are SNHLY and FYNNEI. The CDR3 starts with the cysteine, ends with the phenylalanine, and has 13 residues. Only CDR3 DNA is held: 39 bases, read in frame from base 1. V lost 6 bases and J lost 4 bases; the stretch between them is 12 bases long. To note about this clone: Its antigen target is currently unknown. Base-call qualities are not available, and no considerably larger clone is one nucleotide away.

In Seattle, one collaborating source enrolled patients while the infection was active and tracked those patients longitudinally over the course of disease. Collaborating institutions collected whole blood in K2EDTA tubes following their own protocols. For TCRbeta analysis, collaborators shipped samples as frozen whole blood, isolated PBMCs, or DNA extracted from either of those sample types. TCRbeta CDR3 regions were amplified from genomic DNA by means of the immunoSEQ Assay, a bias-controlled multiplex PCR. The authors' analysis ran thus. The number of nucleated cells in each sample was estimated by amplification of reference gene primers within the assay. Sequence reads were collapsed and filtered to measure the absolute abundance of every unique TCRbeta CDR3 rearrangement. For each sample, productive Simpson clonality was calculated by taking the square root of Simpson's diversity index across productive rearrangements. TCRdb retrieved this table from immuneACCESS and kept in-frame rearrangements only. Not all clones are present; in checked studies, unresolved V genes account for under half, and no reason is known for the remainder. V and J calls plus clone size are reproduced from that table; the DNA served to infer D and trimming. The sample contains about 290,000 clones, roughly 86% of them found a single time. The ten largest clones represent approximately 12% of the sample.

Recombination joined TRBV2 with TRBJ1-2; D gene: possibly TRBD1, on 6 matching bases. Sequenced material: peripheral blood. The receptor's source is a woman between 25 and 40 years old with COVID-19, enrolled during active disease. The CDR3 protein: CASREQGLYGYTF. The nucleotide sequence is given as TGTGCCAGCAGGGAACAGGGACTCTATGGCTACACCTTC. The variable domain in full, with residues beyond the CDR3 obtained from the reference TRBV2 and TRBJ1-2 genes, is EPEVTQTPSHQVTQMGQEVILRCVPISNHLYFYWYRQILGQKVEFLVSFYNNEISEKSEIFDDQFSVERPDGSNFTLKIRSTKLEDSAMYFCASREQGLYGYTFGSGTRLTVV.